Listed here are 14 T cell receptor beta chains from one sample, sequenced in a study of neurological immune-mediated disorders. TCRdb re-called the 5' RACE reads through MiXCR, storing one row per CDR3 protein. The data hold 65,000 to 70,000 distinct CDR3 sequences, with roughly 3.9% observed a single time. Material: PBMCs. Receptors originate from a man younger than 45 with multiple sclerosis.

This clonotype was counted many times. The CDR3 sequence: CASSLGAPRAGSYYGYTF. CDR3 DNA sequence: TGCGCCAGCAGCTTGGGGGCCCCGCGTGCAGGGAGTTACTATGGCTACACCTTC. This chain uses TRBV5-1 with TRBJ1-2; possibly TRBD1 for D (5 bases). CDR1 is SGHRS, CDR2 YFSETQ, per germline. The V gene lost 0 bases and the J gene lost 3 bases, with 21 bases spanning the gap. The CDR3 runs to 18 residues.

This chain uses TRBV5-1 with TRBJ2-5, with 7 bases fitting TRBD1. The CDR3 loop spans 14 amino acids. With 3 bases clipped from V and 1 base from J, the junction kept 3 bases outside the gene matches. From germline, CDR1 is SGHRS and CDR2 YFSETQ. CDR3 in DNA: TGCGCCAGCAGCTGGGGGACAGCCCAAGAGACCCAGTACTTC. Protein: CASSWGTAQETQYF.

This clonotype was seen many times. The chain employs TRBV6-5 and TRBJ1-6, with 7 bases fitting TRBD1. The trim removed 5 bases at V and 13 bases at J, leaving 11 bases unmatched. In germline, CDR1 is MNHEY, CDR2 SVGAGI. The CDR3 loop spans 14 amino acids. CDR3 bases: TGTGCCAGCAGTCCACCGGGACAGATTTTGCCCCTCCACTTT. Its protein is CASSPPGQILPLHF.

Many counts were recorded for this clonotype. The V and J genes are TRBV3-1 and TRBJ2-1, with 11 bases identical to TRBD2. The trim removed 1 base at V and 3 bases at J, leaving 5 bases unmatched. The CDR3 has 17 amino acids. Germline values: CDR1 LGHDT, CDR2 YNNKEL (reference sequence). The CDR3, as DNA: TGTGCCAGCAGCCAAGGGTTGGGACTAGCGGTCTACAATGAGCAGTTCTTC. Protein product: CASSQGLGLAVYNEQFF.

This chain links TRBV6-2 or TRBV6-3 with TRBJ2-2; D tentatively fits TRBD1 or TRBD2 (5 bases each). The CDR3 length is 15 residues. Germline CDR1 reads MNHEY; CDR2 reads SVGEGT. Deletions cut 7 bases from V and 6 bases from J, with 18 bases between. The CDR3, as DNA: TGTGCCAGCACTAGGGACGGCGGGTCCTCCGGGGAGCTGTTTTTT. Translation: CASTRDGGSSGELFF.

This clonotype was detected ten times or more. The chain carries TRBV25-1 and TRBJ2-3; perhaps TRBD2 as D (6 bases). Germline V gene lookup returns CDR1 MGHDK and CDR2 SYGVNS. Trimming shortened V by 5 bases and J by 0 bases, and 12 bases separated the two germline ends. The CDR3 covers 15 residues. The chain's CDR3 is CASSYGGASTDTQYF. The CDR3 DNA is TGTGCCAGCAGTTACGGCGGGGCTAGCACAGATACGCAGTATTTT. The whole variable domain, filled in from reference TRBV25-1 and TRBJ2-3, reads EADIYQTPRYLVIGTGKKITLECSQTMGHDKMYWYQQDPGMELHLIHYSYGVNSTEKGDLSSESTVSRIRTEHFPLTLESARPSHTSQYLCASSYGGASTDTQYFGPGTRLTVL.

This clonotype was counted a few times. The chain is built from TRBV5-1 and TRBJ2-5; D unclear. This CDR3 is 14 amino acids long. Trimming left V 1 base short and J 1 base short, with 8 bases between. The germline CDR1 and CDR2 sequences are SGHRS and YFSETQ. The CDR3: CASSLQFSQETQYF. CDR3 in DNA: TGCGCCAGCAGCTTGCAATTTAGCCAAGAGACCCAGTACTTC.

This clonotype showed up many times. The chain combines TRBV20-1 with TRBJ2-5, with a weak D call TRBD1 (6 bases). Germline assignment: CDR1 DFQATT and CDR2 SNEGSKA (reference sequence). The V end was cut by 4 bases, the J end by 5 bases, with 14 bases between. CDR3 size: 13 residues. The CDR3 here is CSAINREMETQYF. As DNA, the CDR3 is TGCAGTGCTATCAACAGGGAGATGGAGACCCAGTACTTC.

This clonotype was seen at least ten times. V and J are TRBV11-2 and TRBJ2-3; D perhaps matches TRBD1 (5 bases). Trimming removed 0 bases from V and 1 base from J, with 11 bases in between. Germline CDR1 is SGHAT and CDR2 is FQNNGV. The CDR3 extends over 16 amino acids. The CDR3 nucleotides read TGTGCCAGCAGCTTAGACAGGTTAGGGGGCACAGATACGCAGTATTTT. It translates to CASSLDRLGGTDTQYF.

Concerning this clonotype itself: A much larger clone lies one base from this, so it may be a read error. The chain carries TRBV5-1 and TRBJ2-7; D is possibly TRBD1 (6 bases). V shed 4 bases and J shed 5 bases, with 10 bases lying between them. CDR1 SGHRS and CDR2 YFSETQ come from the germline V gene. This CDR3 is built from 12 residues. CDR3 in DNA: TGCGCCAGCAGCCATAAGGGGGACGAGCAGTACTTC. Translated, it gives CASSHKGDEQYF. Full variable domain (remainder filled in from reference TRBV5-1 and TRBJ2-7): KAGVTQTPRYLIKTRGQQVTLSCSPISGHRSVSWYQQTPGQGLQFLFEYFSETQRNKGNFPGRFSGRQFSNSRSEMNVSTLELGDSALYLCASSHKGDEQYFGPGTRLTVT.

This clonotype was picked up many times. The V gene is TRBV20-1, the J gene TRBJ2-1; D is unresolved. The V end lost 5 bases, the J end lost 7 bases, and 12 bases lay between the germline ends. This CDR3 is 12 amino acids long. CDR1 DFQATT and CDR2 SNEGSKA come from the germline V gene (reference sequence). The CDR3 loop reads CSAQKDGNEQFF. The CDR3 region has the DNA TGCAGTGCTCAAAAAGACGGGAATGAGCAGTTCTTC.

This clonotype was seen many times. The chain recombines TRBV12-3 or TRBV12-4 with TRBJ1-2, with 7 bases aligning to TRBD1. The CDR3 contains 12 residues. V dropped 5 bases and J dropped 8; count of bases not matched to a gene: 5. CDR3 region: CASSQNRGGYTF. The CDR3 DNA is TGTGCCAGCAGTCAGAACAGGGGAGGCTACACCTTC.

This clonotype has a count of ten or more. The genes are TRBV5-1 and TRBJ2-7, with 8 bases matching TRBD1. The CDR3 length is 14 residues. V was clipped by 4 bases and J by 3 bases; unmatched bases: 6. Germline CDR1 and CDR2: SGHRS and YFSETQ. The CDR3 DNA sequence: TGCGCCAGCAGCGCCGGACAGGGTTTCTACGAGCAGTACTTC. Protein: CASSAGQGFYEQYF.

This clonotype was detected many times. The rearrangement uses TRBV6-2 or TRBV6-3 and TRBJ1-3; 9 bases are a match to TRBD1. This CDR3 has 16 amino acids. With 6 bases clipped from V and 4 bases from J, the junction kept 10 bases outside the gene matches. CDR1 is MNHEY and CDR2 is SVGEGT in the germline V gene. The CDR3 loop reads CASSRPGTGIGNTIYF. CDR3 DNA: TGTGCCAGCAGCCGTCCCGGGACAGGGATCGGAAACACCATATATTTT.